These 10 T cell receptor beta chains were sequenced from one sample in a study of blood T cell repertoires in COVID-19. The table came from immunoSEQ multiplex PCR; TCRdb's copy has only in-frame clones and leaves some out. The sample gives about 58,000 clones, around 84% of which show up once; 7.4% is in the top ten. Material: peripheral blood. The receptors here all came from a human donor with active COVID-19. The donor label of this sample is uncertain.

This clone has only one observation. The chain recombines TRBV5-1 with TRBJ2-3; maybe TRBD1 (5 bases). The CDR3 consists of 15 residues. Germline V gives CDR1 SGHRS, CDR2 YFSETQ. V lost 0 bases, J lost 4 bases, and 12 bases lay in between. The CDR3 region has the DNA TGCGCCAGCAGCTTGGGACAGACTGTAGCAGATACGCAGTATTTT. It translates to CASSLGQTVADTQYF.

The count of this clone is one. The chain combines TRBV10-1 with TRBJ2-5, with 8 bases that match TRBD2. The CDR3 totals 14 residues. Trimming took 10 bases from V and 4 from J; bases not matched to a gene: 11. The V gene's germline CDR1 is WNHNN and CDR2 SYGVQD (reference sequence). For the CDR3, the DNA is TGCGCCACCACCTCTAGCGGGCCCGTAGAGACCCAGTACTTC. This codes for CATTSSGPVETQYF.

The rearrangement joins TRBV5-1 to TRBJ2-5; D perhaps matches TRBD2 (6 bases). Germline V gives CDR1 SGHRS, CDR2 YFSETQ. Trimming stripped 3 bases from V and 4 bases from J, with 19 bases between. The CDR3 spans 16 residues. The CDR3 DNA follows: TGCGCCAGCAGCTCGAGCCAGCGGTTGGGAGGAGAGACCCAGTACTTC. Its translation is CASSSSQRLGGETQYF.

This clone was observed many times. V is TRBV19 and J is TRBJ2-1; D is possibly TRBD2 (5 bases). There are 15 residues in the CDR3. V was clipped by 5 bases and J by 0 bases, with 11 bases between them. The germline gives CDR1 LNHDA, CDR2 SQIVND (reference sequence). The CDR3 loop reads CASSLGGYSYNEQFF. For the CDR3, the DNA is TGTGCCAGTAGTCTAGGAGGTTACTCCTACAATGAGCAGTTCTTC.

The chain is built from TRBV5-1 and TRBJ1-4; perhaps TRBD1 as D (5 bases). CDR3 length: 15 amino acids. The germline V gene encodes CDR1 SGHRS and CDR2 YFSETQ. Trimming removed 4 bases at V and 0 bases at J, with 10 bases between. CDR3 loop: CASSRGGATNEKLFF. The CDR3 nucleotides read TGCGCCAGCAGCCGTGGGGGGGCAACTAATGAAAAACTGTTTTTT.

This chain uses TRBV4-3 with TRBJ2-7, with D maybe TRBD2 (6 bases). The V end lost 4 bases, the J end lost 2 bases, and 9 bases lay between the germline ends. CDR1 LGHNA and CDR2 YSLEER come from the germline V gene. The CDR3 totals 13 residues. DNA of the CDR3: TGCGCCAGCAGCCCGGGACTGACCTACGAGCAGTACTTC. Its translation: CASSPGLTYEQYF.

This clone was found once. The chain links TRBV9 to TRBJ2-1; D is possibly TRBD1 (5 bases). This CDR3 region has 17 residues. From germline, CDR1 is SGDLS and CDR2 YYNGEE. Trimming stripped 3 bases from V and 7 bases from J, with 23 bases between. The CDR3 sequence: CASSGSPFVRTRNEQFF. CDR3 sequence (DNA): TGTGCCAGCAGCGGCAGCCCTTTTGTTCGGACAAGAAATGAGCAGTTCTTC. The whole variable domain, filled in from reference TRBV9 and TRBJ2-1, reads DSGVTQTPKHLITATGQRVTLRCSPRSGDLSVYWYQQSLDQGLQFLIQYYNGEERAKGNILERFSAQQFPDLHSELNLSSLELGDSALYFCASSGSPFVRTRNEQFFGPGTRLTVL.

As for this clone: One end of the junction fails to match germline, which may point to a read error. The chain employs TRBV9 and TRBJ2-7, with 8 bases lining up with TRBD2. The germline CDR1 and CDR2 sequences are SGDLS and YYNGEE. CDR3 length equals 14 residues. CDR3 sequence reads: CARSAGGGRYEQYF. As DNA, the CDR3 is TGTGCCCGCAGCGCCGGGGGGGGAAGGTACGAGCAGTACTTC.

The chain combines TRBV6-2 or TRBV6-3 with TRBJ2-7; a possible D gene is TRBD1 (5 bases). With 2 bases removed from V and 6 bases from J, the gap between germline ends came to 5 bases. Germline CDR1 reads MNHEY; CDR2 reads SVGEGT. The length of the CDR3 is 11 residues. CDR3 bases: TGTGCCAGCAGTTACAGGGGCGAGCAGTACTTC. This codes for CASSYRGEQYF.

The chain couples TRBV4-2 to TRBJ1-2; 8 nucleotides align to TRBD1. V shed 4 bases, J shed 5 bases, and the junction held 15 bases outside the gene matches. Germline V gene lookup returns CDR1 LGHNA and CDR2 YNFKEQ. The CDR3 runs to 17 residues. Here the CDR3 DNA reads TGTGCCAGCAGCCCCTATTTGGGACAGGCGCGGCGGTATGGCTACACCTTC. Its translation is CASSPYLGQARRYGYTF.